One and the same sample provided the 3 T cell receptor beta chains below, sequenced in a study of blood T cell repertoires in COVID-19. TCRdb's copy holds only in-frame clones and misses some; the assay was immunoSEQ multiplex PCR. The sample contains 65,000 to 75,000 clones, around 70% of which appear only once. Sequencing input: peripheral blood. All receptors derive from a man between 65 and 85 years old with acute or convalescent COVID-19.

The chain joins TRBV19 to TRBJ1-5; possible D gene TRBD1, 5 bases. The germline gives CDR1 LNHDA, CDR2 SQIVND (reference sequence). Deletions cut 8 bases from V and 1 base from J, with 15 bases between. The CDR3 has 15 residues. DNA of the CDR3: TGTGCCAGTGCCGGGGGTGGACGGAGCAATCAGCCCCAGCATTTT. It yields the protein CASAGGGRSNQPQHF.

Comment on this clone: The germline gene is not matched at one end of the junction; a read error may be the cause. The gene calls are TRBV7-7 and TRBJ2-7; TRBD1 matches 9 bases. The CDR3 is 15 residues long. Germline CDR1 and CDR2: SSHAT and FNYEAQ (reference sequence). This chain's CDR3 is CASSPSGQGNGEQYF. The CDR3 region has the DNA TGTGCTAGCAGCCCAAGCGGACAGGGGAATGGCGAGCAGTACTTC.

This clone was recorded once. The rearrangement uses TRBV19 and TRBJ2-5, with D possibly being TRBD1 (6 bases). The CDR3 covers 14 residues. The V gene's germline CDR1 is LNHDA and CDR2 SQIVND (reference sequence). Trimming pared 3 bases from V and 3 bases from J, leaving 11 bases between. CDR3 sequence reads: CASSMTGVKETQYF. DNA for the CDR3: TGTGCCAGTAGTATGACAGGAGTTAAAGAGACCCAGTACTTC.